This T cell receptor beta chain was sequenced during a study of T cells in Graves' hyperthyroidism and ophthalmopathy. Clinical symptoms, serum thyroxine, TRAb, thyroid ultrasound and orbital computed tomography informed diagnoses. Amplification yielded TCR beta CDR3 regions, with RNA transcripts as the source. The primer set for the first-round RT-PCR of the TCR CDR3 was HTBI. TCRdb used MiXCR to reprocess the multiplex PCR reads, holding one entry per CDR3 protein. The data show over 250,000 distinct CDR3 sequences, 20% to 25% seen once. Germline values: CDR1 SGHDN, CDR2 FVKESK. V trimming: 5 bases; J trimming: 4 bases; junction bases outside the gene matches: 7. CDR3 length: 15 amino acids.

The sequence came from a young man with Graves' ophthalmopathy. This chain links TRBV14 with TRBJ2-1; 8 bases line up with TRBD1. Input material: blood. CDR3 sequence reads: CASSSQGAGYNEQFF. CDR3 coding DNA: TGTGCCAGCAGCAGTCAGGGGGCTGGGTACAATGAGCAGTTCTTC.